The clone carrying this T cell receptor (beta chain) was observed a few times. TCRdb ran MiXCR on the 5' RACE reads and lists one entry per CDR3 protein. The sample consists of 50,000 to 55,000 distinct CDR3 sequences, about 15% of them appearing once. This entry is derived from a study of T cells of healthy individuals. This TCR was recovered from a human donor in good health.

Here the CDR3 reads CASSLSPLAGGTGELFF. The CDR3 bases are TGTGCCAGCAGTTTGAGCCCCCTAGCGGGGGGGACCGGGGAGCTGTTTTTT. The chain links TRBV12-3 or TRBV12-4 to TRBJ2-2; TRBD2 aligns across 12 bases. The CDR3 has 17 amino acids. The J segment lost 5 bases and the V segment lost 3 bases, leaving 7 bases of the junction unmatched.